Listed here are 2 T cell receptor beta chains from one sample, sequenced in a study of control samples from healthy donors and cancer patients. Measured with immunoSEQ multiplex PCR; TCRdb has only the in-frame clones, and not every one. This table holds approximately 81,000 clones, 85% to 95% found once. The sample comprised blood. The receptors come from a woman between 18 and 30 years old in good health.

J is TRBJ2-1 and V is TRBV7-9, with D unresolved. The CDR3 consists of 12 residues. Trimming cost V 5 bases and J 14 bases, with 16 bases left between them. Germline V CDR1 and CDR2: SEHNR, FQNEAQ (reference sequence). The chain's CDR3 is CASSPERKREFF. The DNA for the CDR3 is TGTGCCAGCAGCCCAGAACGTAAACGGGAGTTCTTC.

This clone was seen a few times. The CDR3 bases are TGTGCCAGCAGTTTATTAGTAGGGCCCCAGCATTTT. Its translation: CASSLLVGPQHF. The chain employs TRBV28 and TRBJ1-5, with D unresolved. The CDR3 consists of 12 residues. The V gene's germline CDR1 is MDHEN and CDR2 SYDVKM. Trimming removed 1 base from V and 9 bases from J, with 7 bases in between.